A single sample is the source of the 18 T cell receptor beta chains below, sequenced in a study of blood T cell repertoires in COVID-19. Using immunoSEQ multiplex PCR, the repertoire was profiled, and TCRdb retains in-frame clones only, with some absent. Of under 350,000 clones listed, 80% to 90% were seen once; the top ten hold approximately 10%. Sequenced: peripheral blood. These receptors were obtained from a woman aged 50 to 60 who had recovered from COVID-19.

The chain uses TRBV2 and TRBJ2-5, with 8 bases matching TRBD2. The CDR3 is 15 amino acids. Per germline, CDR1 SNHLY and CDR2 FYNNEI. V dropped 7 bases and J dropped 5; count of bases not matched to a gene: 12. CDR3 residues: CASKGSGGAGETQYF. CDR3 nucleotide sequence: TGTGCCAGCAAGGGGAGCGGGGGTGCAGGGGAGACCCAGTACTTC.

The chain employs TRBV7-9 and TRBJ1-2; the match to TRBD1 covers 12 bases. The CDR3 is 15 residues long. With V trimmed by 5 bases and J by 8 bases, 9 bases remained unmatched. Germline V gene sequence: CDR1 SEHNR, CDR2 FQNEAQ (reference sequence). The CDR3 here is CASSPPGQGAEGYTF. In DNA, the CDR3 is TGTGCCAGCAGCCCCCCGGGACAGGGGGCGGAGGGCTACACCTTC.

The rearrangement links TRBV9 to TRBJ2-7, with D possibly being TRBD2 (6 bases). CDR3 length: 14 residues. In germline, CDR1 is SGDLS, CDR2 YYNGEE. V lost 0 bases, J lost 3 bases, and 10 bases lay in between. In nucleotides, the CDR3 is TGTGCCAGCAGCGTAGGGGGGGTCGGCTACGAGCAGTACTTC. It specifies CASSVGGVGYEQYF.

The chain is built from TRBV7-9 and TRBJ1-2, with 10 bases identical to TRBD1. The CDR3 spans 15 residues. Losses at the gene ends were 4 bases for V and 8 bases for J; bases not matched to a gene: 10. The germline CDR1 and CDR2 sequences are SEHNR and FQNEAQ (reference sequence). In nucleotides, the CDR3 is TGTGCCAGCAGCTCGGCCGGGACAGGGGTTAGAGGCTACACCTTC. It yields the protein CASSSAGTGVRGYTF.

This sequence joins TRBV6-5 and TRBJ1-3; D not certain. Trimming stripped 6 bases from V and 0 bases from J, with 9 bases between. This CDR3 has 14 residues. The germline CDR1 and CDR2 sequences are MNHEY and SVGAGI. The CDR3 DNA reads TGTGCCAGCAGGCCCCGGTACTCTGGAAACACCATATATTTT. Translating it yields CASRPRYSGNTIYF.

The chain carries TRBV6-1 and TRBJ2-7, with D tentatively TRBD1 (5 bases). This CDR3 has 14 amino acids. V shed 2 bases and J shed 4 bases, with 12 bases lying between them. CDR1 and CDR2 (germline): MNHNS, SASEGT. The CDR3 DNA follows: TGTGCCAGCAGTGAATACTTCCAGGGTTACGAGCAGTACTTC. It yields the protein CASSEYFQGYEQYF.

CDR3 sequence (DNA): TGTGCCTCTGGGGGGGCGCGGAGCACCGGGGAGCTGTTTTTT. This encodes CASGGARSTGELFF. The chain couples TRBV28 to TRBJ2-2; D perhaps matches TRBD2 (7 bases). The V gene lost 11 bases and the J gene lost 4 bases, with 17 bases spanning the gap. Germline V gene lookup returns CDR1 MDHEN and CDR2 SYDVKM. CDR3 length equals 14 residues.

The gene calls are TRBV7-8 and TRBJ1-2; D not resolved. Trimming cost V 1 base and J 4 bases, with 7 bases left between them. Per germline, CDR1 SGHVS and CDR2 FQNEAQ. This CDR3 region has 13 residues. CDR3 amino acids: CASSLGGGYGYTF. The CDR3 DNA reads as TGTGCCAGCAGCTTAGGAGGAGGCTATGGCTACACCTTC.

The chain carries TRBV20-1 and TRBJ2-1; D is unclear. V shed 3 bases and J shed 2 bases, with 14 bases lying between them. The CDR3 is made up of 15 amino acids. The germline V gene has CDR1 DFQATT and CDR2 SNEGSKA (reference sequence). The CDR3, as DNA: TGCAGTGCTAGTATACGGCGGAGAACCTACAATGAGCAGTTCTTC. Residues: CSASIRRRTYNEQFF.

The chain employs TRBV28 and TRBJ1-2, with D possibly being TRBD1 (6 bases). Germline values: CDR1 MDHEN, CDR2 SYDVKM. The CDR3 sequence is 14 residues long. Trimming pared 4 bases from V and 6 bases from J, leaving 15 bases between. The CDR3 protein is CASSSTGISDGYTF. As DNA, the CDR3 is TGTGCCAGCAGTTCGACAGGAATCAGCGATGGCTACACCTTC.

There are a few counts of this clone. The chain is built from TRBV30 and TRBJ2-2, with 12 positions matching TRBD1. J lost 0 bases, V lost 2 bases, and 4 bases had no gene match. From germline, CDR1 is GTSNPN and CDR2 SVGIG (reference sequence). CDR3 length: 17 residues. The CDR3 sequence is CAWSPGQGAPNTGELFF. CDR3 DNA sequence: TGTGCCTGGAGTCCGGGACAGGGGGCGCCGAACACCGGGGAGCTGTTTTTT.

The chain couples TRBV27 to TRBJ2-3; the D gene is possibly TRBD2 (5 bases). With 5 bases removed from V and 5 bases from J, the gap between germline ends came to 17 bases. Germline loops: CDR1 MNHEY, CDR2 SMNVEV (reference sequence). The CDR3 is 15 amino acids. The CDR3 bases are TGTGCCAGCAGTAGTCTCGGACTTGGTGGAGATACGCAGTATTTT. Translation: CASSSLGLGGDTQYF.

The table lists this clone with a count of one. The chain combines TRBV19 with TRBJ2-2; 7 bases fit TRBD1. The V and J ends lost 7 bases and 1 base, in that order; junction bases with no gene match: 3. The CDR3 totals 14 residues. Per germline, CDR1 LNHDA and CDR2 SQIVND (reference sequence). The CDR3 protein is CASTRDRNTGELFF. CDR3 DNA: TGTGCCAGTACCCGGGACAGGAACACCGGGGAGCTGTTTTTT.

This chain connects TRBV9 to TRBJ2-1; D possibly corresponds to TRBD2 (5 bases). The CDR3 totals 17 residues. Germline CDR1 SGDLS, CDR2 YYNGEE. V lost 2 bases and J 1 base, leaving 16 bases between the germline ends. CDR3: CASSVGITGSSYNEQFF. The CDR3 DNA reads as TGTGCCAGCAGCGTGGGTATTACGGGGAGTTCCTACAATGAGCAGTTCTTC.

CDR3 sequence: CASSERTHGVYEQYF. CDR3 DNA: TGTGCCAGCAGCGAGCGGACGCATGGGGTCTACGAGCAGTACTTC. The rearrangement uses TRBV5-4 and TRBJ2-7; a weak D match, TRBD2 (5 bases). Trimming left V 4 bases short and J 3 bases short, with 17 bases between. The germline V gene has CDR1 SGHNT and CDR2 YYREEE (reference sequence). CDR3 length: 15 amino acids. Full variable domain (missing parts from reference TRBV5-4 and TRBJ2-7): ETGVTQSPTHLIKTRGQQVTLRCSSQSGHNTVSWYQQALGQGPQFIFQYYREEENGRGNFPPRFSGLQFPNYSSELNVNALELDDSALYLCASSERTHGVYEQYFGPGTRLTVT.

The chain employs TRBV19 and TRBJ1-5, with TRBD1 as a possible D gene (5 bases). V dropped 7 bases and J dropped 6 bases, with 16 bases sitting between them. There are 14 residues in the CDR3. CDR1 and CDR2 from the germline V gene are LNHDA and SQIVND (reference sequence). In DNA, the CDR3 is TGTGCCAGTACCACGGGAGGGACCGGTCAGCCCCAGCATTTT. Translated, it gives CASTTGGTGQPQHF.

This clone was seen a single time. V gene TRBV24-1 combines with J gene TRBJ1-1; 7 bases map to TRBD1. Germline values: CDR1 KGHDR, CDR2 SFDVKD. V shed 10 bases and J 1 base; nucleotides not matched to a gene: 2. The CDR3 consists of 12 residues. The CDR3 DNA is TGTGCCACGCGGGACAGGAACACTGAAGCTTTCTTT. Protein sequence: CATRDRNTEAFF.

The chain carries TRBV19 and TRBJ1-2; D perhaps matches TRBD1 (6 bases). CDR1 LNHDA and CDR2 SQIVND come from the germline V gene (reference sequence). The V end lost 3 bases, the J end lost 6 bases, and 17 bases lay between the germline ends. The CDR3 consists of 15 residues. The CDR3 spells CASSMGSRGADGYTF. CDR3 nucleotide sequence: TGTGCCAGTAGTATGGGATCACGGGGGGCTGATGGCTACACCTTC.